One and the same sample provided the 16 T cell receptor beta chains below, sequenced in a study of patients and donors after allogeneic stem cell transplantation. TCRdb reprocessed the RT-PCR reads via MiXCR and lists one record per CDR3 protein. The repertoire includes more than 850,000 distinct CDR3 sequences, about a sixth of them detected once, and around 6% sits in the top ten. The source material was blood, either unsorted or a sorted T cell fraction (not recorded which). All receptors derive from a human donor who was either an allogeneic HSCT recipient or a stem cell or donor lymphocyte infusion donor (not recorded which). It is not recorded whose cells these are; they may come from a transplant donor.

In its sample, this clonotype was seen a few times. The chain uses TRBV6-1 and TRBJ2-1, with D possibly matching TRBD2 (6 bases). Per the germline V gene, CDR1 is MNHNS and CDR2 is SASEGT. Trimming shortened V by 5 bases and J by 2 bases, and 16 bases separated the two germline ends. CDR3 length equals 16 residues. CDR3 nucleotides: TGTGCCAGCAGTAAAAGACTAGATCGTCCCTACAATGAGCAGTTCTTC. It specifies CASSKRLDRPYNEQFF.

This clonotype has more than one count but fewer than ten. The CDR3 nucleotides are TGTGCCAGCAGTTTAGCGCTGGAAGGTTATGAAAAACTGTTTTTT. Translation gives CASSLALEGYEKLFF. The rearrangement links TRBV12-3 or TRBV12-4 to TRBJ1-4; D unclear. Trimming removed 0 bases at V and 6 bases at J, with 11 bases between. The CDR3 runs 15 residues.

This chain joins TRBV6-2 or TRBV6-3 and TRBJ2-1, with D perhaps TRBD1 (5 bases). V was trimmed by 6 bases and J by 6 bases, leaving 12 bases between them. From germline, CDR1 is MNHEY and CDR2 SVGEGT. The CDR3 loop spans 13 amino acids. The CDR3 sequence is CASSLDSLNEQFF. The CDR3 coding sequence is TGTGCCAGCAGCTTAGACAGCCTCAATGAGCAGTTCTTC.

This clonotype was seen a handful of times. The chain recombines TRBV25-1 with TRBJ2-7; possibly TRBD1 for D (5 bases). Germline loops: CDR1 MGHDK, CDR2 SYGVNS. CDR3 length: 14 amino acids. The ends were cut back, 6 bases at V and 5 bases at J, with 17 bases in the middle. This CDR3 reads CASRSRQGYHEQYF. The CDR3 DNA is TGTGCCAGCAGGTCGCGTCAGGGATACCACGAGCAGTACTTC.

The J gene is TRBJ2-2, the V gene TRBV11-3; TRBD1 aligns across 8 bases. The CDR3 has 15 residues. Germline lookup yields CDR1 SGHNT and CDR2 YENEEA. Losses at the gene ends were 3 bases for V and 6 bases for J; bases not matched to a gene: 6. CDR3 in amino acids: CASSLDRAVAGELFF. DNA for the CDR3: TGTGCCAGCAGCTTGGACAGGGCTGTTGCCGGGGAGCTGTTTTTT. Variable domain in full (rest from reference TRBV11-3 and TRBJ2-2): EAGVVQSPRYKIIEKKQPVAFWCNPISGHNTLYWYLQNLGQGPELLIRYENEEAVDDSQLPKDRFSAERLKGVDSTLKIQPAELGDSAVYLCASSLDRAVAGELFFGEGSRLTVL.

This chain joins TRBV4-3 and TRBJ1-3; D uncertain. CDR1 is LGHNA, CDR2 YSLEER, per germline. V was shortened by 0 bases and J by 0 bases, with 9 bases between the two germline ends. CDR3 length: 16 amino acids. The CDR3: CASSQEAAVSGNTIYF. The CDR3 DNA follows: TGCGCCAGCAGCCAAGAGGCGGCAGTCTCTGGAAACACCATATATTTT.

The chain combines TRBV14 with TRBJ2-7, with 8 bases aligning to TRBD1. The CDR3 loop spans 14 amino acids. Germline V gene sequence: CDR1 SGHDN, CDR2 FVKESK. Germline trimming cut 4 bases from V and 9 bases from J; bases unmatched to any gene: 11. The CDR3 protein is CASSRETGGHGQYF. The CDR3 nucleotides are TGTGCCAGCAGCCGAGAAACAGGGGGGCACGGGCAGTACTTC. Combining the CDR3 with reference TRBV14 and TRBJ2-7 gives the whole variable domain EAGVTQFPSHSVIEKGQTVTLRCDPISGHDNLYWYRRVMGKEIKFLLHFVKESKQDESGMPNNRFLAERTGGTYSTLKVQPAELEDSGVYFCASSRETGGHGQYFGPGTRLTVT.

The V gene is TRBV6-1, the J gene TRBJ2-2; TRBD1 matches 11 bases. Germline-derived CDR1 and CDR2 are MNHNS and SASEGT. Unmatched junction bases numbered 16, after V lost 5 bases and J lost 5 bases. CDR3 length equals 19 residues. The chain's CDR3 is CASSLSGTGGWAGTGELFF. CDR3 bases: TGTGCCAGCAGTCTATCCGGGACAGGGGGTTGGGCTGGAACCGGGGAGCTGTTTTTT.

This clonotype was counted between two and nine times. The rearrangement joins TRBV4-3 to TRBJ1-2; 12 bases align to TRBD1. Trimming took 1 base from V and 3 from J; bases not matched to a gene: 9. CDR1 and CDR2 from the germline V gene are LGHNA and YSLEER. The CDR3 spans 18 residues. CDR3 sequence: CASSQGMAGTGGHYGYTF. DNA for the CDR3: TGCGCCAGCAGCCAAGGAATGGCGGGGACAGGGGGCCACTATGGCTACACCTTC.

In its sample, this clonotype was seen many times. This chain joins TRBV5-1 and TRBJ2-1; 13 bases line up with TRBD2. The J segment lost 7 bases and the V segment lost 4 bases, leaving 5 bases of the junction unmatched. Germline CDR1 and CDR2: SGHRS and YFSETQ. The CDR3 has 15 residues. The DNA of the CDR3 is TGCGCCAGCAGCGCGGGACTAGCGGGAAATAATGAGCAGTTCTTC. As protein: CASSAGLAGNNEQFF.

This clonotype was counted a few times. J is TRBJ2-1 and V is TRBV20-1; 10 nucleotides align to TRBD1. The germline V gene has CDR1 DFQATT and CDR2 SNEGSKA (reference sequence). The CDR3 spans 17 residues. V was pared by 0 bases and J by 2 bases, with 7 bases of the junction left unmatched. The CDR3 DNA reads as TGCAGTGCTAGAGACCCGACAGGGGGCATAACCTACAATGAGCAGTTCTTC. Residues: CSARDPTGGITYNEQFF.

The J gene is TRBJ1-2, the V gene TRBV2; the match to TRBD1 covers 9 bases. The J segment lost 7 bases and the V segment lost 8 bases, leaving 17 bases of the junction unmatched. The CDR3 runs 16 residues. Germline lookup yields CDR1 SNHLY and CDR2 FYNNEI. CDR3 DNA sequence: TGTGCCAGCGGTGTTTCAGGGACAGGGAGGATCGGTGGCTACACCTTC. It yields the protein CASGVSGTGRIGGYTF.

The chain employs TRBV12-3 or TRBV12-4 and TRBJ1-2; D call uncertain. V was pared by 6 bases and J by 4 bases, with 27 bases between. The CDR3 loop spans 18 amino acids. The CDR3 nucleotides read TGTGCCAGCAGCGTAATTAATCTGGAGATCTCACCGGCCTATGGCTACACCTTC. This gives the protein CASSVINLEISPAYGYTF.

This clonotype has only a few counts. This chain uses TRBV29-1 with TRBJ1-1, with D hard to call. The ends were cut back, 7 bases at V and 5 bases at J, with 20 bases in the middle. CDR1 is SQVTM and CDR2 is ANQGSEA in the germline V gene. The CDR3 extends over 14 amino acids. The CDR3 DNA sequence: TGCAGCGCCGAAAGGGCTCTCGTAAGAACTGAAGCTTTCTTT. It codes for CSAERALVRTEAFF.

The CDR3 region has the DNA TGTGCCAGCAGCTCCCTTAGCGGGAGGAGGACCGGGGAGCTGTTTTTT. The encoded protein is CASSSLSGRRTGELFF. This chain connects TRBV12-3 or TRBV12-4 to TRBJ2-2; TRBD2 matches at 10 bases. The CDR3 covers 16 residues. Germline trimming cut 6 bases from V and 5 bases from J; bases unmatched to any gene: 9.

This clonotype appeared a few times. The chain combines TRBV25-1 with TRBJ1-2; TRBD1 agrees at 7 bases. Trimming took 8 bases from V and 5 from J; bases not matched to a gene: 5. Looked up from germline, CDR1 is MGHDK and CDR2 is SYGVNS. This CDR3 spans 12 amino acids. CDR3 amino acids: CASEGTAYGYTF. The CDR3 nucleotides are TGTGCCAGCGAGGGGACAGCGTATGGCTACACCTTC.